This T cell receptor beta chain stems from a study of T cells expressing NK-cell markers. Whole-study context: Seven donors tested HCMV-seropositive and one tested seronegative among the eight sequenced. Broader study findings: A range of roughly 1.0-8% of CD8+ T cells consisted of dominant NKG2C+ clonotypes in a handful of donors.

Looked up from germline, CDR1 is MDHEN and CDR2 is SYDVKM. This CDR3 has 15 amino acids. As regards this clonotype: Its matching antigen is unknown.

Reprocessing the 5' RACE reads, TCRdb reports a single entry for every CDR3 protein and omits DNA. The table lists some 300,000 distinct CDR3 sequences, with 0.39% in the top ten. The rearrangement links TRBV28 to TRBJ2-3; lacking DNA, the TRBD2 call made by TCRdb goes unchecked. The sample consisted of blood T cells: a sorted CD56 or NKG2C T cell subset, CD4+ or CD8+ T cells, or bulk PBMC T cells (not recorded which). The source of this sequence is a young man in good health. The CDR3 loop is CASTTPVLSTDTQYF.